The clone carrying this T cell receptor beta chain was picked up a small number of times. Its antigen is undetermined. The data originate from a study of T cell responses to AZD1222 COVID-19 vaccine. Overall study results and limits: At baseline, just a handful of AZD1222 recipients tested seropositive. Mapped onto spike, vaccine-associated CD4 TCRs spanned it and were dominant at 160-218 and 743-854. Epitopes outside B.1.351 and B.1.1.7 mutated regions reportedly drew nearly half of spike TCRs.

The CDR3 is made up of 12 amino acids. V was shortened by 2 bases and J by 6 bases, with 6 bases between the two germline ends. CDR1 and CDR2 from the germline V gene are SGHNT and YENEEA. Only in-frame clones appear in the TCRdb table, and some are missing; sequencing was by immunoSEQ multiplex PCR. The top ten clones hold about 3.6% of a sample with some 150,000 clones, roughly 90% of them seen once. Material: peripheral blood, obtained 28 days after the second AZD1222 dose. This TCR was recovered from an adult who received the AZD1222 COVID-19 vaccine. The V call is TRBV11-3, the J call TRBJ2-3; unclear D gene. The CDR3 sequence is CASSLRSDTQYF. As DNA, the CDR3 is TGTGCCAGCAGCTTAAGGTCGGATACGCAGTATTTT.